This T cell receptor beta chain was documented in a study of T cell responses to AZD1222 COVID-19 vaccine. The wider study: Investigators merged groups given second doses at roughly 4 or roughly 12 weeks.

General study results and limits: Dominant at 160-218 and 743-854, vaccine-associated CD4 TCRs also spanned spike. It was only after the peak T cell response that any repertoires were sampled. Reports say nearly half of spike-specific TCRs go after unmutated variant regions.

This clone appeared a few times. Its antigen remains unknown. The table came from immunoSEQ multiplex PCR; TCRdb's copy has only in-frame clones and leaves some out. The table records 100,000 or so clones, roughly 87% of them present only once. The material sequenced was peripheral blood, taken on day 0 of AZD1222 vaccination. This receptor was identified in an adult in good health.

CDR3 coding DNA: TGTGCCAGCAGTGAACGCGGGGGTGGACAGTTCTTC. Translating gives CASSERGGGQFF. This rearrangement joins TRBV2 to TRBJ2-1, with 7 bases matching TRBD2. This CDR3 region has 12 residues. Germline V gives CDR1 SNHLY, CDR2 FYNNEI. Trimming at V came to 2 bases and at J to 13 bases, leaving 5 bases not matched to a gene.